This is a list of T cell receptor beta chains from one sample in a study of T cells in Graves' hyperthyroidism and ophthalmopathy. TCRdb re-analysed the multiplex PCR reads in MiXCR, keeping a single row per CDR3 protein. The table includes approximately 210,000 distinct CDR3 sequences, 15% to 20% detected once. The sequenced sample consisted of blood. Receptors were obtained from a man in his fifties or sixties with Graves' hyperthyroidism. Both conserved end residues are part of each CDR3. Each record gives: V gene, clone size, D gene, J gene, CDR3 DNA, CDR3 protein. The D gene is left open where the match is weak. Rows may omit the clone size; those that give it use once, few, many or a size class.

TRBV6-1	-	-	TRBJ1-6	TGTGCCAGCAGGGCAGGGAATTCACCCCTCCACTTT	CASRAGNSPLHF
TRBV12-3/TRBV12-4	many	-	TRBJ2-7	TGTGCCAGCAGCTTCTCCTACGAGCAGTACTTC	CASSFSYEQYF
TRBV11-2	few	TRBD2	TRBJ2-1	TGTGCCAGCAGTTACCGGACTAGCGGGGACAATGAGCAGTTCTTC	CASSYRTSGDNEQFF
TRBV10-3	-	-	TRBJ2-1	TGTGCCATCAGTGCCGCCGCAGGGAAGGGGAAGAATGAGCAGTTCTTC	CAISAAAGKGKNEQFF
TRBV20-1	-	-	TRBJ2-5	TGCAGTGCCCCGGACACCGGGGAGACCCAGTACTTC	CSAPDTGETQYF
TRBV28	many	TRBD1	TRBJ2-7	TGTGCCAGCAGTCTCAGGGGGCTTACCTACGAGCAGTACTTC	CASSLRGLTYEQYF
TRBV24-1	few	-	TRBJ2-5	TGTGCCACCAGTGATGACAGGCAAGAGACCCAGTACTTC	CATSDDRQETQYF
TRBV7-2	few	-	TRBJ1-2	TGTGCCAGCAGCCGGGACGGAGACTATGGCTACACCTTC	CASSRDGDYGYTF
TRBV20-1	-	TRBD2	TRBJ2-7	TGCAGTGCTAGAGATCCCGCGGGAGTTGGGTACGAGCAGTACTTC	CSARDPAGVGYEQYF
TRBV6-2/TRBV6-3	many	TRBD1	TRBJ2-7	TGTGCCAGCAGTCCTCGGGACAGGCCCTACGAGCAGTACTTC	CASSPRDRPYEQYF
TRBV28	many	TRBD1	TRBJ2-5	TGTGCCAGCAGCCTCACAACAGGGGGTGTGGAGACCCAGTACTTC	CASSLTTGGVETQYF
TRBV5-1	-	TRBD1	TRBJ2-1	TGCGCCAGCAGCTCGACCGGGACAGGGGGGAATGAGCAGTTCTTC	CASSSTGTGGNEQFF
TRBV19	few	-	TRBJ2-7	TGTGCCAGTAGTAAAAGGGTCGCCACCTACGAGCAGTACTTC	CASSKRVATYEQYF
TRBV5-1	once	-	TRBJ1-1	TGCGCCAGCAGCTTGGGCTTAGCAGTGAACACTGAAGCTTTCTTT	CASSLGLAVNTEAFF
TRBV28	few	TRBD1	TRBJ2-4	TGTGCCACGACAGGGCAAGCCAAAAACATTCAGTACTTC	CATTGQAKNIQYF
TRBV6-1	-	TRBD1	TRBJ2-3	TGTGCCAGCAGTCGATCAACAGGGGTAGATACGCAGTATTTT	CASSRSTGVDTQYF
TRBV6-1	-	-	TRBJ2-1	TGTGCCAGCAGGGCTAGCTGGGGATACAATGAGCAGTTCTTC	CASRASWGYNEQFF
TRBV4-1	-	-	TRBJ1-1	TGCGCCAGCAGCCAAGCAATGGGCATGAACACTGAAGCTTTCTTT	CASSQAMGMNTEAFF
TRBV24-1	-	TRBD1	TRBJ1-1	TGTGCCACCAGTGGGGGACAGGGGGCGAACACTGAAGCTTTCTTT	CATSGGQGANTEAFF
TRBV7-9	many	-	TRBJ2-3	TGTGCCAGCAGCTTAGCAGGCGGGGATACGCAGTATTTT	CASSLAGGDTQYF
TRBV5-1	-	TRBD2	TRBJ2-1	TGCGCCAGCAGCTTGGCCGGTTCTAGCGGCTCCTACAATGAGCAGTTCTTC	CASSLAGSSGSYNEQFF
TRBV28	many	-	TRBJ1-4	TGTGCCAGCGCTAGGGGCTCGGTTAATGAAAAACTGTTTTTT	CASARGSVNEKLFF
TRBV4-1	-	TRBD2	TRBJ2-7	TGCGCCAGCAGCCAAGGGGGACTAGCCCTCTACGAGCAGTACTTC	CASSQGGLALYEQYF
TRBV28	few	TRBD1	TRBJ1-2	TGTGCCAGCAGTCCACCCGGGGGACAGGAGACCTATGGCTACACCTTC	CASSPPGGQETYGYTF
TRBV7-8	few	TRBD1	TRBJ1-2	TGTGCCAGCAGCTTAGGCAGGGGGCGCAAGGGTGGCTACACCTTC	CASSLGRGRKGGYTF
TRBV28	many	-	TRBJ1-1	TGTGCCTGCAGACAGGCCCCGAACACTGAAGCTTTCTTT	CACRQAPNTEAFF
TRBV6-1	-	-	TRBJ2-7	TGTGCCAGCAAACAATCACAGGGTAGCGAGCAGTACTTC	CASKQSQGSEQYF
TRBV7-9	many	-	TRBJ2-7	TGTGCCAGCAGCCTCGGGTTCTACGAGCAGTACTTC	CASSLGFYEQYF
TRBV19	many	-	TRBJ2-7	TGTGCCAGTAGTAAAAACAGCGTTAACTACGAGCAGTACTTC	CASSKNSVNYEQYF
TRBV5-5	-	TRBD1	TRBJ2-1	TGTGCCAGCAGCTTGGAAGGGACAGGGGGCGTTGAGCAGTTCTTC	CASSLEGTGGVEQFF
TRBV24-1	many	-	TRBJ2-5	TGTGCCACCAGTGCAGGGCCAGCAGAGACCCAGTACTTC	CATSAGPAETQYF
TRBV18	many	-	TRBJ2-7	TGTGCCAGCTCCCCCGAGGGGGGAGGCGAGCAGTACTTC	CASSPEGGGEQYF
TRBV20-1	many	TRBD2	TRBJ2-2	TGCAGTGCTAGGGCACTAGCGTTGGCCGGGGAGCTGTTTTTT	CSARALALAGELFF
TRBV27	-	-	TRBJ2-7	TGTGCCAGCAGATTACGGTTTAGGGACGAGCAGTACTTC	CASRLRFRDEQYF
TRBV9	-	-	TRBJ1-2	TGTGCCAGCAGCCCAGGACACAACTATGGCTACACCTTC	CASSPGHNYGYTF
TRBV27	few	TRBD2	TRBJ2-4	TGTGCCAGCAGACCTAGCGGGTTAGGGAACATTCAGTACTTC	CASRPSGLGNIQYF
TRBV4-3	many	TRBD1	TRBJ1-1	TGCGCCAGCAGCCAACACAGACAGGGGGCTTATGGCACTGAAGCTTTCTTT	CASSQHRQGAYGTEAFF
TRBV5-1	few	-	TRBJ2-7	TGCGCCAGCAGCGTCCAGGGAAATCGGTACGAGCAGTACTTC	CASSVQGNRYEQYF
TRBV28	many	TRBD1	TRBJ2-7	TGTGCCAGCAGTCGCGTCAGGGGGACCTACGAGCAGTACTTC	CASSRVRGTYEQYF
TRBV11-2	many	TRBD1	TRBJ1-1	TGTGCCAGCAGCTCCTGGGGGACAGGGGGTGGCACTGAAGCTTTCTTT	CASSSWGTGGGTEAFF
TRBV28	many	-	TRBJ2-6	TGTGCCAGCACAGATGGGGCCAACGTCCTGACTTTC	CASTDGANVLTF
TRBV7-2	many	TRBD1	TRBJ1-2	TGTGCCAGCAGCTCAACAGGGGGTGGAGGCTACACCTTC	CASSSTGGGGYTF
TRBV7-9	many	TRBD2	TRBJ2-2	TGTGCCAGTAGCTTGACTAGCGGGAACACCGGGGAGCTGTTTTTT	CASSLTSGNTGELFF
TRBV27	many	TRBD2	TRBJ2-1	TGTGCCAGCAGTTTATCGCCCCTAGCGGGAGCCTACAATGAGCAGTTCTTC	CASSLSPLAGAYNEQFF
TRBV28	many	-	TRBJ2-7	TGTGCCAGCAACCCTGCCGGGACGAACTACGAGCAGTACTTC	CASNPAGTNYEQYF
TRBV6-1	-	-	TRBJ1-1	TGTGCCTGCCATCGGACAGACACTGAAGCTTTCTTT	CACHRTDTEAFF
TRBV12-5	-	-	TRBJ2-3	TGTGCTAGTGGTTTGGGGCAGAGATTTAGCACAGATACGCAGTATTTT	CASGLGQRFSTDTQYF
TRBV28	-	TRBD2	TRBJ2-2	TGTGCCAGCAGTTCTGGACTAGCGGGACGGACCGGGGAGCTGTTTTTT	CASSSGLAGRTGELFF
TRBV5-1	many	TRBD2	TRBJ2-3	TGCGCCAGCAAAACTAGCGGGAGGGTCACAGATACGCAGTATTTT	CASKTSGRVTDTQYF
TRBV5-8	few	TRBD2	TRBJ2-1	TGTGCCAGCAGCACCGGGACTAGCGGCCACAATGAGCAGTTCTTC	CASSTGTSGHNEQFF
TRBV3-1	many	TRBD2	TRBJ2-7	TGTGCCAGCAGCCAAGTTGGACTAGCGGCGTACGAGCAGTACTTC	CASSQVGLAAYEQYF
TRBV5-1	many	TRBD2	TRBJ2-3	TGCGCCAGCTCAGTTAGCGGGAATACAGATACGCAGTATTTT	CASSVSGNTDTQYF
TRBV5-1	many	TRBD1	TRBJ1-6	TGCGCCAGCAGCATCGGGACAGGGGACTCACCCCTCCACTTT	CASSIGTGDSPLHF
TRBV5-6	many	-	TRBJ1-2	TGTGCCAGCAGGGTGAAGGGAGGAAGCTATGGCTACACCTTC	CASRVKGGSYGYTF
TRBV5-5	-	-	TRBJ1-3	TGCGCCAGCAGCTTGGGGCCCGGGTCCTCTGGAAACACCATATATTTT	CASSLGPGSSGNTIYF
TRBV28	many	TRBD1	TRBJ1-2	TGTGCCAGCAGCGTGGGACAGGGGGAAGGCTATGGCTACACCTTC	CASSVGQGEGYGYTF